This T cell receptor (beta chain) was captured by sequencing in a study of pediatric ulcerative colitis. CDR1 SGHAT and CDR2 FQNNGV come from the germline V gene. Trimming removed 4 bases from V and 0 bases from J, with 4 bases in between. The CDR3 covers 14 residues. The study, taken as a whole, reports: Acute severe colitis showed lower rectal diversity from clonal expansions. This repertoire reflects total lymphocytes rather than subpopulations like regulatory T cells.

TCRdb keeps only in-frame clones here, not all; method: immunoSEQ multiplex PCR. Of 45,000 to 75,000 clones in the sample, approximately 87% were seen once. Concerning this clone: Its antigen is not known.

This clonotype was sampled from a boy under 18 who was a control in a study of pediatric ulcerative colitis. This chain links TRBV11-2 with TRBJ1-6; D ambiguous. The source material was blood. Written as DNA, the CDR3 is TGTGCCAGCAGCTCGAGCTCCTATAATTCACCCCTCCACTTT. It specifies CASSSSSYNSPLHF.